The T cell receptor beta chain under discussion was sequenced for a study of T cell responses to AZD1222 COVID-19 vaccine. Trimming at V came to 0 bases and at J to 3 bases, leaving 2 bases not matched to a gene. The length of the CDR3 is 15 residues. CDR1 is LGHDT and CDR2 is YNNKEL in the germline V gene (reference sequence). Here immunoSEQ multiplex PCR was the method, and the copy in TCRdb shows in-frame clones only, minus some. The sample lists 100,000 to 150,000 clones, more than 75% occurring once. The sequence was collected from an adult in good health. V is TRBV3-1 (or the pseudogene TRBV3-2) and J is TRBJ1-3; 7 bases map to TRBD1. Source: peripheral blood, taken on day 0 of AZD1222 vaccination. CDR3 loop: CASSQEWDSGNTIYF. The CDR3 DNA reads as TGTGCCAGCAGCCAAGAATGGGACAGTGGAAACACCATATATTTT.